This TCR beta chain was profiled in a study of PD-1 blockade in mismatch repair-deficient tumors. As for the study in general: All were previously treated, progressing patients with about 12 mismatch repair-deficient cancer types.

V was shortened by 3 bases and J by 6 bases, with 17 bases between the two germline ends. Germline CDR1 and CDR2: LNHNV and YYDKDF (reference sequence). The CDR3 contains 16 residues. Regarding the study as a whole: Tumor-resident clones, often absent from pretreatment blood, expanded after pembrolizumab and then contracted.

Measured with immunoSEQ multiplex PCR; TCRdb has only the in-frame clones, and not every one. The sample has roughly 4,000 clones, around 79% seen once. Indicated time point: archival surgical resection tumor tissue. TCRs were sequenced from a few patients responding to pembrolizumab. To note about this clone: What it binds is not known.

The receptor's source is an adult with mismatch repair-deficient cancer. The material was primary tumor tissue, obtained from a patient treated with pembrolizumab. The rearrangement uses TRBV15 and TRBJ2-2; TRBD2 is a possible D gene (5 bases). DNA for the CDR3: TGTGCCACCAGCAGCCGCCTAGTTAGCGAGGCCGGGGAGCTGTTTTTT. This gives the protein CATSSRLVSEAGELFF.